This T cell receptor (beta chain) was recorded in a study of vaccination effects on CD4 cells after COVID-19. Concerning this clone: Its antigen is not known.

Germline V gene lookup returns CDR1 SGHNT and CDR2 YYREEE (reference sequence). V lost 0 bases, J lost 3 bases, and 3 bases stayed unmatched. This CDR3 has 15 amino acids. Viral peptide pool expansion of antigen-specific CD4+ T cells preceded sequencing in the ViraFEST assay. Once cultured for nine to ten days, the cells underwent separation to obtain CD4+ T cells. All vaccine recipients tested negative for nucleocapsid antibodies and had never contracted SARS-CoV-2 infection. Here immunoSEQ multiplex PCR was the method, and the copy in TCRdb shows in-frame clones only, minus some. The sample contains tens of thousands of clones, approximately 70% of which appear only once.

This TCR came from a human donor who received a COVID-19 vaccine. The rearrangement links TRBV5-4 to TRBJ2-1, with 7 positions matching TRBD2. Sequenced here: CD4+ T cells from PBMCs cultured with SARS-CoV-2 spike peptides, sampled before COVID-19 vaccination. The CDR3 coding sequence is TGTGCCAGCAGCTTGGCAGGGACTAACTACAATGAGCAGTTCTTC. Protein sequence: CASSLAGTNYNEQFF.